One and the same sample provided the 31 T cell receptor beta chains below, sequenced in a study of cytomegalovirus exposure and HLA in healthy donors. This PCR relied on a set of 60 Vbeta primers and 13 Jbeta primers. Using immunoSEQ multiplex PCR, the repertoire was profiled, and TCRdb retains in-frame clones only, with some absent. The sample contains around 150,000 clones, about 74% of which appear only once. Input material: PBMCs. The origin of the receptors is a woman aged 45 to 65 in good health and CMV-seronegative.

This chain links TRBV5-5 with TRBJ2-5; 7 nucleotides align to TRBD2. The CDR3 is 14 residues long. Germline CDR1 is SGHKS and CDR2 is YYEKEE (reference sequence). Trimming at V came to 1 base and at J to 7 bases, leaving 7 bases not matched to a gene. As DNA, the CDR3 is TGTGCCAGCAGCTTGAGACTAGCCGTGGGGACCCAGTACTTC. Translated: CASSLRLAVGTQYF.

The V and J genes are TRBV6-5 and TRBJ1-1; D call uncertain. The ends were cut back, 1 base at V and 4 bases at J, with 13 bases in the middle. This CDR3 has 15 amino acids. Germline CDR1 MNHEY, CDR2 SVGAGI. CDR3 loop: CASSYYVRRATEAFF. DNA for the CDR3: TGTGCCAGCAGTTACTATGTCAGGCGGGCCACTGAAGCTTTCTTT.

The CDR3 DNA sequence: TGTGCCAGCAGCTTAGCGTTCAACTACGAGCAGTACTTC. Translating it yields CASSLAFNYEQYF. The chain couples TRBV7-6 to TRBJ2-7; D unresolved. V was clipped by 0 bases and J by 3 bases, with 6 bases between them. The CDR3 spans 13 residues. Germline CDR1 reads SGHVS; CDR2 reads FNYEAQ. Drawing the rest from reference TRBV7-6 and TRBJ2-7, the complete variable domain is GAGVSQSPRYKVTKRGQDVALRCDPISGHVSLYWYRQALGQGPEFLTYFNYEAQQDKSGLPNDRFSAERPEGSISTLTIQRTEQRDSAMYRCASSLAFNYEQYFGPGTRLTVT.

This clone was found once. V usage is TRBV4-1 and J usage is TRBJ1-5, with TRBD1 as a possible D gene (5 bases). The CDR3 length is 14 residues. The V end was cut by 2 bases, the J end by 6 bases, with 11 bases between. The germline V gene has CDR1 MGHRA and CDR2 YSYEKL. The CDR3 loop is CASSQFSGGQPQHF. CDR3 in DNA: TGCGCCAGCAGCCAATTCAGCGGGGGTCAGCCCCAGCATTTT.

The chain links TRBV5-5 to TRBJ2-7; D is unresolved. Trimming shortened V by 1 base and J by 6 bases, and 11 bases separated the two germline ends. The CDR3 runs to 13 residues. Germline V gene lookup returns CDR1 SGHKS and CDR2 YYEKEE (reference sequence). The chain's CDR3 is CASSLSISGEQYF. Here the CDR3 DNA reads TGTGCCAGCAGCTTGAGCATCTCCGGCGAGCAGTACTTC.

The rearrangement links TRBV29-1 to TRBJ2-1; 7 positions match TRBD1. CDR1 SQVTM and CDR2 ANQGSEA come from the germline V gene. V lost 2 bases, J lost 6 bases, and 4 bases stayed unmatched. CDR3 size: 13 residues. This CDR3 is CSVEKTGRNEQFF. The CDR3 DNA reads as TGCAGCGTTGAAAAGACAGGGCGCAATGAGCAGTTCTTC.

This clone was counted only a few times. In DNA, the CDR3 is TGTGCCAGCAGCGCCCATAGCGGGGGAGAGGGCACCGGGGAGCTGTTTTTT. Protein product: CASSAHSGGEGTGELFF. The chain links TRBV11-2 to TRBJ2-2, with TRBD2 identical over 9 bases. Germline trimming cut 5 bases from V and 4 bases from J; bases unmatched to any gene: 11. The V gene's germline CDR1 is SGHAT and CDR2 FQNNGV. This CDR3 spans 17 amino acids.

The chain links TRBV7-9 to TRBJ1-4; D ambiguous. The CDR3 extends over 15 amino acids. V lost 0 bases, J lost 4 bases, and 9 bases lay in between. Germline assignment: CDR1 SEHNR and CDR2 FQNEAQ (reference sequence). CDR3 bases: TGTGCCAGCAGCTTAGCGTTGGGGAGTAATGAAAAACTGTTTTTT. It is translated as CASSLALGSNEKLFF.

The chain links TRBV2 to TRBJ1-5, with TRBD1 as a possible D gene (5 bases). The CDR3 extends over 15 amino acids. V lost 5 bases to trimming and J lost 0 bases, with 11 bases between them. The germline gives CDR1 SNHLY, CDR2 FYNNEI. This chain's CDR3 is CASSPGRDSNQPQHF. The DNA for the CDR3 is TGTGCCAGCAGTCCTGGCAGGGATAGCAATCAGCCCCAGCATTTT.

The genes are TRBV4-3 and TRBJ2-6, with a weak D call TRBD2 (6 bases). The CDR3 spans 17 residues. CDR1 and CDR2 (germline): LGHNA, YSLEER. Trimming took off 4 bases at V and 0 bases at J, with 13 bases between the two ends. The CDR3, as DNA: TGCGCCAGCAGCCCCGGGGGTTACCACTCTGGGGCCAACGTCCTGACTTTC. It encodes CASSPGGYHSGANVLTF.

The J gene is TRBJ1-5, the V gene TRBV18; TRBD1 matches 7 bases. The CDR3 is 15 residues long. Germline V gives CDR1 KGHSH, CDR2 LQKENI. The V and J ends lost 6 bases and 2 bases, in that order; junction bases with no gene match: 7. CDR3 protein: CASSPGQVGNQPQHF. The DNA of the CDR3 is TGTGCCAGCTCCCCCGGACAGGTAGGCAATCAGCCCCAGCATTTT.

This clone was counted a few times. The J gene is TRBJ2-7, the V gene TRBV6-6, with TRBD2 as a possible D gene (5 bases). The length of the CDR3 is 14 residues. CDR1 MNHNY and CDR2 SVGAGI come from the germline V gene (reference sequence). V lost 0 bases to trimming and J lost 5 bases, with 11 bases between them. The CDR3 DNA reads TGTGCCAGCAGTTACTCCAGGACTGCTAACGAGCAGTACTTC. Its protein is CASSYSRTANEQYF.

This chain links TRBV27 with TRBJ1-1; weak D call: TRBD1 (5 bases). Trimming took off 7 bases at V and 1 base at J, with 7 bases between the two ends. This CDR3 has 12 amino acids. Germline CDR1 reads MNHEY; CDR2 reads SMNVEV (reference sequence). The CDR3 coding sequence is TGTGCCAGCATAACAGGGAACACTGAAGCTTTCTTT. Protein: CASITGNTEAFF.

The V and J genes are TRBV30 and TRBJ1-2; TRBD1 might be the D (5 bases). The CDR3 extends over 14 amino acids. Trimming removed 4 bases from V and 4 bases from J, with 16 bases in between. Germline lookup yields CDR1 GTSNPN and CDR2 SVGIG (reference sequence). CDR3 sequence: CAWKFRGIAYGYTF. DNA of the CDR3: TGTGCCTGGAAATTTCGGGGGATCGCCTATGGCTACACCTTC.

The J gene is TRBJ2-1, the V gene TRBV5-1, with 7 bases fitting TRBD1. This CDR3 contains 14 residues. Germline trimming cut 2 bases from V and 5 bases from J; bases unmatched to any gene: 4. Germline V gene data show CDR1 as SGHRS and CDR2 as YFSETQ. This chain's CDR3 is CASSLGTENNEQFF. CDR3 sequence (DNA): TGCGCCAGCAGCTTAGGGACAGAGAACAATGAGCAGTTCTTC.

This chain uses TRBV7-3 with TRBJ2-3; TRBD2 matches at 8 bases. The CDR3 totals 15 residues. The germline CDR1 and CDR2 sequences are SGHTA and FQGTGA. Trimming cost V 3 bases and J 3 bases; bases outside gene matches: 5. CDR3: CASSLVGGGTDTQYF. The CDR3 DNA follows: TGTGCCAGCAGCTTGGTCGGGGGGGGGACAGATACGCAGTATTTT.

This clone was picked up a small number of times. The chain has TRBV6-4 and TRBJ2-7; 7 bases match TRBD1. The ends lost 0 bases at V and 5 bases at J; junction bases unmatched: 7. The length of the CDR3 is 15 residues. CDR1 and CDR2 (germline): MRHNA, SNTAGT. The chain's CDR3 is CASSDSSTGNNEQYF. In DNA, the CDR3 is TGTGCCAGCAGTGACTCTTCGACAGGGAATAACGAGCAGTACTTC.

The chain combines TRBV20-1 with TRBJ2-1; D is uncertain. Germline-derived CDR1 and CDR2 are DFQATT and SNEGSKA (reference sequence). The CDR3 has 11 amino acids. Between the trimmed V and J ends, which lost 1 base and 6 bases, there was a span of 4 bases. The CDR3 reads CSARVVNEQFF. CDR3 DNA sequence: TGCAGTGCTAGAGTCGTCAATGAGCAGTTCTTC.

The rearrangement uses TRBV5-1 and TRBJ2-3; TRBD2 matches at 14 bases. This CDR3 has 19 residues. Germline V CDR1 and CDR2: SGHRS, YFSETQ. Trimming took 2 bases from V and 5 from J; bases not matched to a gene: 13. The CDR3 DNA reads TGCGCCAGCAGCTTAAGACTAGCGGGGGGGACTTCGCTGCGAGATACGCAGTATTTT. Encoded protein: CASSLRLAGGTSLRDTQYF.

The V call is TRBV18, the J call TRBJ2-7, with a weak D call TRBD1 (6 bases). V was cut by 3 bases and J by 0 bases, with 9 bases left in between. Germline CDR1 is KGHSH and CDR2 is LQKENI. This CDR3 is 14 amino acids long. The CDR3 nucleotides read TGTGCCAGCTCACCCAGGGGAAGCTCCTACGAGCAGTACTTC. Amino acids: CASSPRGSSYEQYF. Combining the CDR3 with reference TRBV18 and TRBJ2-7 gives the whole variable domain NAGVMQNPRHLVRRRGQEARLRCSPMKGHSHVYWYRQLPEEGLKFMVYLQKENIIDESGMPKERFSAEFPKEGPSILRIQQVVRGDSAAYFCASSPRGSSYEQYFGPGTRLTVT.

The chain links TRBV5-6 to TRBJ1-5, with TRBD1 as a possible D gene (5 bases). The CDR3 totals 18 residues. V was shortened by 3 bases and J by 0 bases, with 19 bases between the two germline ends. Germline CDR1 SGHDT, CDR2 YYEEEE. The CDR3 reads CASSYTGTQLYSNQPQHF. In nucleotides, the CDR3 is TGTGCCAGCAGCTATACAGGCACTCAGCTTTATAGCAATCAGCCCCAGCATTTT.

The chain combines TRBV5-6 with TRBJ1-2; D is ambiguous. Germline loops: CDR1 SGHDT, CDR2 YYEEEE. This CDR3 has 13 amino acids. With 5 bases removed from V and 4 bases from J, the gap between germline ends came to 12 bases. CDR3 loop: CASSRLEGYGYTF. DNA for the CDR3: TGTGCCAGCAGTCGACTAGAGGGCTATGGCTACACCTTC.

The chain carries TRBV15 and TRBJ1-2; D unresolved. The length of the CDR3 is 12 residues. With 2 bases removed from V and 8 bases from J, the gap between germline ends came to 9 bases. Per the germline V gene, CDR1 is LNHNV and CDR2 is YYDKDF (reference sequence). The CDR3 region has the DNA TGTGCCACCAGCAGACAAAACTGGGGCTACACCTTC. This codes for CATSRQNWGYTF.

CDR3 DNA: TGTGCCAGCAGCTCCAGTCTCGCCGCGGGGTTCGGCACAGATACGCAGTATTTT. It specifies CASSSSLAAGFGTDTQYF. This chain joins TRBV7-6 and TRBJ2-3, with D perhaps TRBD2 (6 bases). V was clipped by 4 bases and J by 1 base, with 21 bases between them. This CDR3 comprises 18 residues. Per germline, CDR1 SGHVS and CDR2 FNYEAQ.

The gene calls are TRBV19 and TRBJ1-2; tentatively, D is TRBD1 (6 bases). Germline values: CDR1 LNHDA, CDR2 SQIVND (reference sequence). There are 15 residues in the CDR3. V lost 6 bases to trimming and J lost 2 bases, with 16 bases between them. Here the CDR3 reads CASRPSPGTNYGYTF. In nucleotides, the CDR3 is TGTGCCAGTAGACCCTCCCCGGGGACAAACTATGGCTACACCTTC.

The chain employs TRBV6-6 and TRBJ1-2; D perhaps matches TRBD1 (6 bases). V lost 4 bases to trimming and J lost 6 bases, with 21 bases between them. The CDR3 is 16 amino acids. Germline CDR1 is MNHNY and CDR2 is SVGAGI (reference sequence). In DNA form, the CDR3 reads TGTGCCAGCAGTTCCTCCGACAGGTGGCGAAGTAATGGCTACACCTTC. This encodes CASSSSDRWRSNGYTF.

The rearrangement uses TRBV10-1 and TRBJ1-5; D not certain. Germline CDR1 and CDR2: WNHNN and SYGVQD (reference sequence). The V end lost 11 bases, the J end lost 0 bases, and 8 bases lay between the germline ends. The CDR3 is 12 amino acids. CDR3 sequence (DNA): TGCGCCCTTGGGCCTAGCAATCAGCCCCAGCATTTT. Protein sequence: CALGPSNQPQHF.

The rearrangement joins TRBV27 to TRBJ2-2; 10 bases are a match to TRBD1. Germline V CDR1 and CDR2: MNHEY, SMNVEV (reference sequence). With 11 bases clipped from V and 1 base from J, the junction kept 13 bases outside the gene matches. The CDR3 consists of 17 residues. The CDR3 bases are TGTGCCGCGGGAGCGGGACAGGGGACGGGGAACACCGGGGAGCTGTTTTTT. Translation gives CAAGAGQGTGNTGELFF.

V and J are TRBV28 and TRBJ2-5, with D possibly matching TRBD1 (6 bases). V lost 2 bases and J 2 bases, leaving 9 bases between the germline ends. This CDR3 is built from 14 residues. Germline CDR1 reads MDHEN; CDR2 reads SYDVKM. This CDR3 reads CASSLGQPQETQYF. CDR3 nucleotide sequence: TGTGCCAGCAGTTTAGGACAGCCACAAGAGACCCAGTACTTC. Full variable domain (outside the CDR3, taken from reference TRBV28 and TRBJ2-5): DVKVTQSSRYLVKRTGEKVFLECVQDMDHENMFWYRQDPGLGLRLIYFSYDVKMKEKGDIPEGYSVSREKKERFSLILESASTNQTSMYLCASSLGQPQETQYFGPGTRLLVL.

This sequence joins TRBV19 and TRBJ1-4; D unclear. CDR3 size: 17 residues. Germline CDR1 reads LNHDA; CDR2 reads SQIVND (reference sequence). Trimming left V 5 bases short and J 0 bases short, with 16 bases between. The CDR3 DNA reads TGTGCCAGTAGTCCCCGGAGAGTCTCCGCAACTAATGAAAAACTGTTTTTT. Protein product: CASSPRRVSATNEKLFF.

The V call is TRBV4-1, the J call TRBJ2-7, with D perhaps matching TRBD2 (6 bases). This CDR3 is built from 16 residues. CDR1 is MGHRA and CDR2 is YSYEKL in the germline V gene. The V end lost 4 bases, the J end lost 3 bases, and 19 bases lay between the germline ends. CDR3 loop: CASSPYPGVEVYEQYF. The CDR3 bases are TGCGCCAGCAGCCCCTACCCGGGGGTTGAGGTCTACGAGCAGTACTTC.